A single sample is the source of the 31 T cell receptor beta chains below, sequenced in a study of blood T cell repertoires in COVID-19. Libraries were prepared by immunoSEQ multiplex PCR; TCRdb keeps only in-frame clonotypes and omits some of them. The repertoire holds about 25,000 clones, with around 88% as singletons. Specimen: peripheral blood. All receptors come from a man aged 65-85 years with acute or convalescent COVID-19.

The chain links TRBV5-1 to TRBJ1-2; D perhaps matches TRBD1 (6 bases). Germline-derived CDR1 and CDR2 are SGHRS and YFSETQ. Trimming took off 7 bases at V and 4 bases at J, with 14 bases between the two ends. The CDR3 covers 13 residues. CDR3 sequence (DNA): TGCGCCAGCGCAGGACAGCAAGGCTATGGCTACACCTTC. It yields the protein CASAGQQGYGYTF.

CDR3 sequence reads: CASSQRVTYEQYF. The CDR3 coding sequence is TGTGCCAGCAGTCAGCGGGTTACCTACGAGCAGTACTTC. The genes are TRBV27 and TRBJ2-7, with D possibly being TRBD2 (6 bases). V dropped 5 bases and J dropped 2 bases, with 10 bases sitting between them. From germline, CDR1 is MNHEY and CDR2 SMNVEV (reference sequence). This CDR3 spans 13 amino acids.

The chain has TRBV12-3 or TRBV12-4 and TRBJ1-1; D gene unclear. This CDR3 comprises 12 residues. The V end was cut by 3 bases, the J end by 3 bases, with 5 bases between. CDR3 protein: CASSLDYTEAFF. DNA for the CDR3: TGTGCCAGCAGTTTGGACTACACTGAAGCTTTCTTT.

In its sample, this clone was seen a few times. This chain joins TRBV19 and TRBJ2-1; D possibly corresponds to TRBD2 (5 bases). This CDR3 has 14 residues. The V and J ends lost 10 bases and 2 bases respectively, with 15 bases between them. Germline V CDR1 and CDR2: LNHDA, SQIVND (reference sequence). CDR3: CATFGDGAYNEQFF. The CDR3 DNA reads TGTGCCACCTTTGGCGACGGGGCCTACAATGAGCAGTTCTTC.

The rearrangement links TRBV29-1 to TRBJ2-7, with TRBD2 identical over 13 bases. The germline V gene encodes CDR1 SQVTM and CDR2 ANQGSEA. This CDR3 spans 13 amino acids. Trimming at V came to 4 bases and at J to 3 bases, leaving 0 bases not matched to a gene. This CDR3 reads CSVGLAGGYEQYF. The CDR3 bases are TGCAGCGTTGGACTAGCGGGAGGCTACGAGCAGTACTTC.

V and J are TRBV3-1 (or the pseudogene TRBV3-2) and TRBJ2-1; 10 nucleotides line up with TRBD2. V lost 4 bases and J lost 5; bases outside the gene matches: 5. The CDR3 length is 15 residues. Germline values: CDR1 LGHDT, CDR2 YNNKEL (reference sequence). This chain's CDR3 is CASSPTSGYHNEQFF. Here the CDR3 DNA reads TGTGCCAGCAGCCCGACTAGCGGGTATCACAATGAGCAGTTCTTC.

This chain links TRBV24-1 with TRBJ2-1, with 7 positions matching TRBD2. This CDR3 region has 15 residues. With 1 base clipped from V and 7 bases from J, the junction kept 6 bases outside the gene matches. Looked up from germline, CDR1 is KGHDR and CDR2 is SFDVKD. The chain's CDR3 is CATSDFTSDGNEQFF. The DNA for the CDR3 is TGTGCCACCAGTGATTTCACTAGCGACGGTAATGAGCAGTTCTTC.

This clone appeared once. The chain employs TRBV9 and TRBJ1-6; perhaps TRBD1 as D (5 bases). The germline V gene encodes CDR1 SGDLS and CDR2 YYNGEE. This CDR3 spans 16 amino acids. V lost 0 bases and J lost 6, with 13 bases in between. DNA for the CDR3: TGTGCCAGCAGCGTAGAGGCGGGGGGGAGTAATTCACCCCTCCACTTT. Its protein product is CASSVEAGGSNSPLHF.

The rearrangement joins TRBV14 to TRBJ1-1; weak D call: TRBD1 (6 bases). Germline CDR1 SGHDN, CDR2 FVKESK. Trimming took 2 bases from V and 3 from J, leaving 13 bases between them. This CDR3 has 15 residues. The CDR3 loop reads CASSQNLGADTEAFF. The CDR3 region has the DNA TGTGCCAGCAGCCAAAACCTGGGGGCGGACACTGAAGCTTTCTTT.

The chain employs TRBV4-2 and TRBJ2-4; D is uncertain. In germline, CDR1 is LGHNA, CDR2 YNFKEQ. The CDR3 runs 14 residues. V was shortened by 2 bases and J by 3 bases, with 8 bases between the two germline ends. CDR3 residues: CASSQISVKNIQYF. CDR3 DNA sequence: TGTGCCAGCAGCCAAATCAGCGTCAAAAACATTCAGTACTTC.

The chain recombines TRBV7-3 with TRBJ1-1, with D perhaps TRBD1 (6 bases). V dropped 5 bases and J dropped 6 bases, with 19 bases sitting between them. This CDR3 has 15 residues. In germline, CDR1 is SGHTA, CDR2 FQGTGA. CDR3 DNA: TGTGCCAGCAGCGAAATTAGAAGGGGGACGGCTGAAGCTTTCTTT. Translating it yields CASSEIRRGTAEAFF.

The genes are TRBV3-1 (or the pseudogene TRBV3-2) and TRBJ2-3; 9 bases are shared with TRBD1. This CDR3 spans 15 amino acids. The germline V gene encodes CDR1 LGHDT and CDR2 YNNKEL (reference sequence). V lost 5 bases to trimming and J lost 4 bases; unmatched junction nucleotides: 7. The CDR3 region is CASSYRGLQADTQYF. The CDR3 nucleotides are TGTGCCAGCAGCTACAGGGGGCTTCAGGCAGATACGCAGTATTTT.

This clone came up a few times. The V and J genes are TRBV7-2 and TRBJ1-5; no clear D gene. The ends were cut back, 3 bases at V and 3 bases at J, with 6 bases in the middle. The length of the CDR3 is 13 residues. Germline V lookup: CDR1 SGHTA, CDR2 FQGNSA. CDR3 in amino acids: CASSFNPNQPQHF. The CDR3 region has the DNA TGTGCCAGCAGCTTCAATCCCAATCAGCCCCAGCATTTT.

The genes are TRBV7-9 and TRBJ1-5; no firm D call. CDR1 is SEHNR, CDR2 FQNEAQ, per germline (reference sequence). V lost 1 base, J lost 4 bases, and 11 bases lay in between. The length of the CDR3 is 15 residues. CDR3 residues: CASSLGGVGNQPQHF. CDR3 DNA sequence: TGTGCCAGCAGCTTAGGCGGGGTAGGAAATCAGCCCCAGCATTTT.

This clone was found a few times. V usage is TRBV19 and J usage is TRBJ1-4; a weak D match, TRBD1 (5 bases). The CDR3 loop spans 15 amino acids. V dropped 6 bases and J dropped 3 bases, with 14 bases sitting between them. The germline V gene has CDR1 LNHDA and CDR2 SQIVND (reference sequence). CDR3 loop: CASRSLGAANEKLFF. The DNA for the CDR3 is TGTGCCAGTAGATCGTTAGGGGCGGCTAATGAAAAACTGTTTTTT.

The chain couples TRBV11-3 to TRBJ1-1; TRBD1 matches 8 bases. Germline CDR1 reads SGHNT; CDR2 reads YENEEA. The V and J ends lost 5 bases and 2 bases, in that order; junction bases with no gene match: 7. CDR3 length equals 15 residues. The CDR3 region is CASSPSTGANTEAFF. CDR3 nucleotides: TGTGCCAGCAGCCCATCGACAGGGGCAAACACTGAAGCTTTCTTT. The full variable domain, completed using reference TRBV11-3 and TRBJ1-1, is EAGVVQSPRYKIIEKKQPVAFWCNPISGHNTLYWYLQNLGQGPELLIRYENEEAVDDSQLPKDRFSAERLKGVDSTLKIQPAELGDSAVYLCASSPSTGANTEAFFGQGTRLTVV.

The V and J genes are TRBV6-2 or TRBV6-3 and TRBJ2-1; 9 positions match TRBD2. Trimming removed 0 bases from V and 8 bases from J; junction bases left unmatched: 5. There are 15 residues in the CDR3. Per germline, CDR1 MNHEY and CDR2 SVGEGT. CDR3 sequence (DNA): TGTGCCAGCAGTTACTCGGGACTAGCCACCTATGAGCAGTTCTTC. Translated: CASSYSGLATYEQFF.

Regarding this clone: At one of its ends the junction is not consistent with the germline gene, which may arise from a read error. The V gene is TRBV12-3 or TRBV12-4, the J gene TRBJ2-7; D remains unclear. There are 12 residues in the CDR3. The CDR3 bases are TGTGCCAGCAGTACCCAACAGTACAAGCTACACTTC. This translates into CASSTQQYKLHF.

The gene calls are TRBV19 and TRBJ1-4; tentative D call: TRBD1 (6 bases). This CDR3 spans 19 amino acids. V was clipped by 3 bases and J by 0 bases, with 20 bases between them. The germline CDR1 and CDR2 sequences are LNHDA and SQIVND (reference sequence). CDR3 coding DNA: TGTGCCAGTAGTATCCCCCCAGGTTGGAAGGGGGCAACTAATGAAAAACTGTTTTTT. Translation gives CASSIPPGWKGATNEKLFF.

This chain uses TRBV19 with TRBJ1-6; D is possibly TRBD1 (6 bases). Germline-derived CDR1 and CDR2 are LNHDA and SQIVND (reference sequence). This CDR3 has 14 residues. V was shortened by 3 bases and J by 7 bases, with 10 bases between the two germline ends. The CDR3 sequence is CASSIPGANSPLHF. The CDR3 DNA reads TGTGCCAGTAGTATCCCAGGGGCCAATTCACCCCTCCACTTT. The full variable domain, rest sourced from reference TRBV19 and TRBJ1-6, is DGGITQSPKYLFRKEGQNVTLSCEQNLNHDAMYWYRQDPGQGLRLIYYSQIVNDFQKGDIAEGYSVSREKKESFPLTVTSAQKNPTAFYLCASSIPGANSPLHFGNGTRLTVT.

The chain recombines TRBV5-4 with TRBJ1-4; D is uncertain. V dropped 4 bases and J dropped 4 bases, with 11 bases sitting between them. This CDR3 is built from 14 residues. The germline V gene has CDR1 SGHNT and CDR2 YYREEE (reference sequence). The CDR3 DNA sequence: TGTGCCAGCAGCCCGGGAGGCTATAATGAAAAACTGTTTTTT. Encoded protein: CASSPGGYNEKLFF.

The chain couples TRBV11-3 to TRBJ2-1; possibly TRBD1 for D (6 bases). The CDR3 length is 14 residues. Deletions cut 3 bases from V and 4 bases from J, with 10 bases between. In germline, CDR1 is SGHNT, CDR2 YENEEA. This CDR3 is CASSLTGTYNEQFF. Here the CDR3 DNA reads TGTGCCAGCAGCTTGACAGGTACATACAATGAGCAGTTCTTC.

The chain links TRBV29-1 to TRBJ2-1; 10 bases match TRBD2. Trimming cost V 1 base and J 5 bases; bases outside gene matches: 2. This CDR3 is built from 14 residues. Germline loops: CDR1 SQVTM, CDR2 ANQGSEA. The DNA of the CDR3 is TGCAGCGTTGAAGCTAGCGGGGGAAACAATGAGCAGTTCTTC. Translation: CSVEASGGNNEQFF.

In this sample, this clone turned up once. The CDR3 bases are TGCAGTGCTAGTGTTGCTGGGACACCGAAAAATTCACCCCTCCACTTT. It translates to CSASVAGTPKNSPLHF. V usage is TRBV20-1 and J usage is TRBJ1-6, with D maybe TRBD1 (6 bases). CDR1 is DFQATT, CDR2 SNEGSKA, per germline (reference sequence). Trimming took off 3 bases at V and 7 bases at J, with 19 bases between the two ends. CDR3 size: 16 residues.

The rearrangement uses TRBV5-5 and TRBJ2-7, with 12 bases that match TRBD2. CDR3 length equals 14 residues. Germline-derived CDR1 and CDR2 are SGHKS and YYEKEE (reference sequence). Germline trimming cut 2 bases from V and 6 bases from J; bases unmatched to any gene: 3. DNA of the CDR3: TGTGCCAGCAGCTTTTTACTAGCGGGAGGCGAGCAGTACTTC. This translates into CASSFLLAGGEQYF.

The rearrangement uses TRBV5-1 and TRBJ1-4, with 7 positions matching TRBD1. Germline trimming cut 1 base from V and 0 bases from J; bases unmatched to any gene: 3. The CDR3 runs to 16 residues. The V gene's germline CDR1 is SGHRS and CDR2 YFSETQ. The CDR3 DNA reads TGCGCCAGCAGCTTGACAGGGGCCTCAACTAATGAAAAACTGTTTTTT. Translated: CASSLTGASTNEKLFF.

Sample share makes this clone medium-sized. The rearrangement links TRBV29-1 to TRBJ2-1; 14 nucleotides align to TRBD2. Germline V gene data show CDR1 as SQVTM and CDR2 as ANQGSEA. The trim removed 5 bases at V and 7 bases at J, leaving 10 bases unmatched. The CDR3 is 16 residues long. CDR3 nucleotides: TGCAGCGTTTCACCTCCGGGACTAGCGGGAGCTAATGAGCAGTTCTTC. Its translation: CSVSPPGLAGANEQFF.

This clone was detected once. V and J are TRBV7-2 and TRBJ2-5; D remains unclear. The CDR3 runs 15 residues. Between the trimmed V and J ends, which lost 2 bases and 1 base, there was a span of 11 bases. Germline CDR1 and CDR2: SGHTA and FQGNSA. This chain's CDR3 is CASSLPGRSQETQYF. The CDR3 DNA follows: TGTGCCAGCAGCTTACCAGGTCGTAGCCAAGAGACCCAGTACTTC. Full variable domain (remainder filled in from reference TRBV7-2 and TRBJ2-5): GAGVSQSPSNKVTEKGKDVELRCDPISGHTALYWYRQSLGQGLEFLIYFQGNSAPDKSGLPSDRFSAERTGGSVSTLTIQRTQQEDSAVYLCASSLPGRSQETQYFGPGTRLLVL.

V is TRBV4-3 and J is TRBJ1-1; TRBD1 matches at 8 bases. Germline assignment: CDR1 LGHNA and CDR2 YSLEER. The CDR3 extends over 15 amino acids. V was clipped by 1 base and J by 5 bases; unmatched bases: 6. CDR3 protein: CASSQARQGKTEAFF. DNA for the CDR3: TGCGCCAGCAGCCAAGCCAGACAGGGGAAAACTGAAGCTTTCTTT.

The genes are TRBV7-3 and TRBJ2-6; 7 nucleotides agree with TRBD2. This CDR3 region has 16 residues. CDR1 SGHTA and CDR2 FQGTGA come from the germline V gene. The V segment lost 4 bases and the J segment 0 bases; nucleotides outside the gene matches: 3. The CDR3 nucleotides are TGTGCCAGCAGCTCAGCGGGGATCTCTGGGGCCAACGTCCTGACTTTC. It specifies CASSSAGISGANVLTF.

CDR3 residues: CASSGWDRGSGNTIYF. As DNA, the CDR3 is TGTGCCAGCAGCGGATGGGACAGGGGTTCTGGAAACACCATATATTTT. The chain employs TRBV7-9 and TRBJ1-3; 10 nucleotides align to TRBD1. With 5 bases clipped from V and 1 base from J, the junction kept 5 bases outside the gene matches. The CDR3 is made up of 16 amino acids. Germline CDR1 SEHNR, CDR2 FQNEAQ (reference sequence).